This T cell receptor (beta chain) was found in a study of blood T cell repertoires in COVID-19. CDR1 is SGHTA, CDR2 FQGNSA, per germline. The CDR3 runs 15 residues. V was clipped by 5 bases and J by 5 bases, with 18 bases between them. Assay used: immunoSEQ multiplex PCR; TCRdb lists only in-frame clones, some missing. This sample yields more than 250,000 clones, of which roughly 90% are seen a single time; around 0.7% belongs to the top ten. The V call is TRBV7-2, the J call TRBJ2-5; possibly TRBD2 for D (6 bases). The sample comprised peripheral blood. The TCR originated in a human donor in a cohort sampled during active COVID-19. The CDR3 spells CASSRRPGLEETQYF. Written as DNA, the CDR3 is TGTGCCAGCAGCCGCCGACCGGGACTGGAGGAGACCCAGTACTTC. Filled out from reference TRBV7-2 and TRBJ2-5, the complete variable domain reads GAGVSQSPSNKVTEKGKDVELRCDPISGHTALYWYRQSLGQGLEFLIYFQGNSAPDKSGLPSDRFSAERTGGSVSTLTIQRTQQEDSAVYLCASSRRPGLEETQYFGPGTRLLVL.